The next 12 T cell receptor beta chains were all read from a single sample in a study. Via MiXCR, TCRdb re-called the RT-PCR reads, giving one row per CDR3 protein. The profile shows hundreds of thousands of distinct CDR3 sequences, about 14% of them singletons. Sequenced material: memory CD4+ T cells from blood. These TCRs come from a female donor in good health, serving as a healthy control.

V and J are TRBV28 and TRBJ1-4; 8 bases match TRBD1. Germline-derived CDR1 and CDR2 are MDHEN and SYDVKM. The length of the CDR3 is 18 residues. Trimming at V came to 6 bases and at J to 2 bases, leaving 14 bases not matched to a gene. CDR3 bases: TGTGCCAGCAGCCCACCGGCACAGGGGGTAGTTACTAATGAAAAACTGTTTTTT. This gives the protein CASSPPAQGVVTNEKLFF.

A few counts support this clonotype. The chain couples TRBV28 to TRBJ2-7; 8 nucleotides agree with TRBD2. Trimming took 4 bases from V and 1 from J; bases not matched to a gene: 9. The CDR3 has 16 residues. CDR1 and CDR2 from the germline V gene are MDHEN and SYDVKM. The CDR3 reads CASSYVGSGSSYEQYF. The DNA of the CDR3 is TGTGCCAGCAGTTACGTGGGGAGCGGGAGTTCCTACGAGCAGTACTTC.

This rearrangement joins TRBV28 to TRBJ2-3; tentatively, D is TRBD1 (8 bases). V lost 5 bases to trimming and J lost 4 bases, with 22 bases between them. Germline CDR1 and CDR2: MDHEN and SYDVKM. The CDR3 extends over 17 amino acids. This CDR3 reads CASSLAYRGGSADTQYF. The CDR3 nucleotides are TGTGCCAGCAGTCTCGCTTACAGGGGGGGGAGTGCAGATACGCAGTATTTT.

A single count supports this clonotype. The DNA of the CDR3 is TGCAGTCCAAGACGGACTAGCGGGGGGGGGGAGACCCAGTACTTC. Translation: CSPRRTSGGGETQYF. V usage is TRBV20-1 and J usage is TRBJ2-5, with 15 bases identical to TRBD2. Germline V gives CDR1 DFQATT, CDR2 SNEGSKA (reference sequence). V was pared by 8 bases and J by 5 bases, with 9 bases of the junction left unmatched. The CDR3 is made up of 15 amino acids.

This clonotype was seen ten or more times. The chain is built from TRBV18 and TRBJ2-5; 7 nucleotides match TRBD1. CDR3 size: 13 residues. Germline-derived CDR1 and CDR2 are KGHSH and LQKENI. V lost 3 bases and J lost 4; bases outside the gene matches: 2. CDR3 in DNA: TGTGCCAGCTCACCCCGACAGGGAGAGACCCAGTACTTC. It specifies CASSPRQGETQYF. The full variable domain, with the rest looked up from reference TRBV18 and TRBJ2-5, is NAGVMQNPRHLVRRRGQEARLRCSPMKGHSHVYWYRQLPEEGLKFMVYLQKENIIDESGMPKERFSAEFPKEGPSILRIQQVVRGDSAAYFCASSPRQGETQYFGPGTRLLVL.

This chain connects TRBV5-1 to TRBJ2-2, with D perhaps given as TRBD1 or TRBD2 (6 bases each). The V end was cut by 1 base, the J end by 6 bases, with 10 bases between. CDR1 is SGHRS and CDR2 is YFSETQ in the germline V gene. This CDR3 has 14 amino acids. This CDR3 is CASSLLGGSGELFF. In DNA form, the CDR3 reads TGCGCCAGCAGCTTGTTGGGGGGCTCCGGGGAGCTGTTTTTT.

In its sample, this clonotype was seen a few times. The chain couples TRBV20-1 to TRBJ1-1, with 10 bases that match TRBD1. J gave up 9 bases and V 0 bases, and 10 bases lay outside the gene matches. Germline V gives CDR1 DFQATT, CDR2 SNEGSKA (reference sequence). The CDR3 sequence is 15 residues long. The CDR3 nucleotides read TGCAGTGCTAGAGATCGACAGGGGGCGGGCCTGAAAGCTTTCTTT. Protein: CSARDRQGAGLKAFF.

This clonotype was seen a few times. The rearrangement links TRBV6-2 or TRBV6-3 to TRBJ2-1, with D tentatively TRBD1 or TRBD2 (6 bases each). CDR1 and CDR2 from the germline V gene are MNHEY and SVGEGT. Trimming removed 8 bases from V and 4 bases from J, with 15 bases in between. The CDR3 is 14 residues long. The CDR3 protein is CASGGGFTYNEQFF. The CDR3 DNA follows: TGTGCCAGCGGAGGGGGGTTTACGTACAATGAGCAGTTCTTC.

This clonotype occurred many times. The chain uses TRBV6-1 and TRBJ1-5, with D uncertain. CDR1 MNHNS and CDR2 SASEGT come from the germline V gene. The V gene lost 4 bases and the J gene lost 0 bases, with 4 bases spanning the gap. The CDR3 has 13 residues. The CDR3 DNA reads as TGTGCCAGCAGTGCAGATAGCAATCAGCCCCAGCATTTT. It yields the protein CASSADSNQPQHF.

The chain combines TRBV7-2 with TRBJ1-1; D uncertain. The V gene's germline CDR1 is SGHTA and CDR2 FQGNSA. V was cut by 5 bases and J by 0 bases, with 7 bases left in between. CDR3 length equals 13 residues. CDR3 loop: CASSTTLNTEAFF. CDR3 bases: TGTGCCAGCAGCACCACACTGAACACTGAAGCTTTCTTT.

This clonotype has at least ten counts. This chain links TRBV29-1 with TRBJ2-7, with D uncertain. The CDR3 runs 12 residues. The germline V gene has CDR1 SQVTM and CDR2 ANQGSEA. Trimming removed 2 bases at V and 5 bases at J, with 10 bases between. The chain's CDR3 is CSVEYSPNEQYF. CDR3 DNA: TGCAGCGTTGAATACAGCCCTAACGAGCAGTACTTC.

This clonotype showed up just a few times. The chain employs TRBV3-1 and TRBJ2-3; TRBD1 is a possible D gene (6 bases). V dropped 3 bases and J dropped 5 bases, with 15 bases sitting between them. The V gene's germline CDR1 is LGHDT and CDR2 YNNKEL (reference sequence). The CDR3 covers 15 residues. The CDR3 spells CASSQYVRGGDTQYF. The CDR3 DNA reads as TGTGCCAGCAGCCAGTATGTCCGAGGGGGAGATACGCAGTATTTT.